This T cell receptor beta chain was recorded in a study of T-cell reconstitution after alpha-beta-depleted transplantation in children. This clonotype has a count of ten or more. Preparing the TCRbeta library involved the use of unique molecular identifiers. TCRdb re-called the PCR reads with MiXCR, one entry per CDR3 protein. This sample has around 380,000 distinct CDR3 sequences, with roughly a tenth found just once. The clonotype was recovered from a human donor who donated a stem cell graft to a child with acute myeloid leukemia. The specimen was PBMCs from the stem cell graft donor, collected from the stem cell graft.

The CDR3 loop is CASGPGQSYEQYF. CDR3 sequence (DNA): TGTGCCAGCGGCCCGGGGCAGTCCTACGAGCAGTACTTC. The V call is TRBV28, the J call TRBJ2-7; D possibly matches TRBD1 or TRBD2 (5 bases each). CDR3 size: 13 residues. Germline CDR1 MDHEN, CDR2 SYDVKM. V lost 8 bases and J lost 1, with 12 bases in between.